Sequencing of this TCR beta chain was carried out in a study of OX40 agonist ivuxolimab in advanced cancers. This table comes from immunoSEQ multiplex PCR, and its TCRdb copy is limited to in-frame clones, with some not included. The table lists about 53,000 clones, approximately 84% of them singletons. The CDR3 has 15 amino acids. Trimming removed 7 bases from V and 0 bases from J, with 13 bases in between. Germline values: CDR1 SGHAT, CDR2 FQNNGV. The V call is TRBV11-2, the J call TRBJ2-1; D is uncertain. The origin of this receptor is an adult with an advanced solid tumor such as melanoma, head and neck, liver or kidney cancer. The specimen comprised CD4+ or CD8+ T cells sorted from blood, sampled in a trial of the OX40 agonist ivuxolimab. The CDR3: CASTPWQSSYNEQFF. The CDR3 region has the DNA TGTGCCAGCACCCCTTGGCAGAGCTCCTACAATGAGCAGTTCTTC.